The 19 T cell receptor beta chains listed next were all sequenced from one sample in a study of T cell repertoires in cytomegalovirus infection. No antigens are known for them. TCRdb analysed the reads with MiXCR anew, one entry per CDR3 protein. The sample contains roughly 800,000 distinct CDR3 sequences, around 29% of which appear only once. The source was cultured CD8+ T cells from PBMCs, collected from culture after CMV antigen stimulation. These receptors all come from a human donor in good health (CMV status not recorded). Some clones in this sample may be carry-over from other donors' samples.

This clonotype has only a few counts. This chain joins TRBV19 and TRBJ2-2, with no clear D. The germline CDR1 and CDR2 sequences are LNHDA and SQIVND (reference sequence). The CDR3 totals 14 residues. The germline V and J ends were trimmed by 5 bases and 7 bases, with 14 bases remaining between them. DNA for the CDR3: TGTGCCAGTAGTTCAGGATCTCTAGGCGGGGAGCTGTTTTTT. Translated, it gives CASSSGSLGGELFF.

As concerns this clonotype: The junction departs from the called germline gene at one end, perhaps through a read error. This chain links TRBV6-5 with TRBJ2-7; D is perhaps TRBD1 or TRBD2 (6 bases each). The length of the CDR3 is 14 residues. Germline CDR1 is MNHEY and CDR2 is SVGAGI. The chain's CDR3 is CASSVGGTYYELYF. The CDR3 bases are TGTGCCAGCAGTGTCGGAGGGACATACTACGAGCTGTACTTC.

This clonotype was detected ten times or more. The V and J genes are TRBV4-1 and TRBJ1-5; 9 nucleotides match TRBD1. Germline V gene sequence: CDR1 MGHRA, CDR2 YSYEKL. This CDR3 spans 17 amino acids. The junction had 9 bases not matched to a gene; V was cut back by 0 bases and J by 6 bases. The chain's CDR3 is CASSQDPPWTGVQPQHF. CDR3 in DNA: TGCGCCAGCAGCCAAGATCCCCCCTGGACAGGGGTTCAGCCCCAGCATTTT.

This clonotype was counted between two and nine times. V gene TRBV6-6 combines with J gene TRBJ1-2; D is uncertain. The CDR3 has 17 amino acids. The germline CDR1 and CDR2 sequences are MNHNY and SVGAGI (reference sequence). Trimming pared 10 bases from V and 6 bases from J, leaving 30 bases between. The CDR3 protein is CATRTSAPGDGGNGYTF. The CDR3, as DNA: TGTGCCACCAGAACCTCCGCCCCTGGCGACGGTGGAAATGGCTACACCTTC.

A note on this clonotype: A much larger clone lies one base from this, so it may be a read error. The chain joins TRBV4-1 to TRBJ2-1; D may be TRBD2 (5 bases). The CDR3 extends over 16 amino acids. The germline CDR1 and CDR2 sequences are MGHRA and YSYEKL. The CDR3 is CARSQDASGAYNEQFF. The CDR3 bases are TGCGCCCGCAGCCAAGATGCAAGCGGCGCCTACAATGAGCAGTTCTTC.

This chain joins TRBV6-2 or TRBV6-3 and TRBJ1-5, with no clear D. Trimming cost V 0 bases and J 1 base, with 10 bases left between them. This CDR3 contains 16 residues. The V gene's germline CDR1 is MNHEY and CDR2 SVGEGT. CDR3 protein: CASSYSVSLSNQPQHF. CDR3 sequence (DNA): TGTGCCAGCAGTTACTCCGTCAGCTTGAGCAATCAGCCCCAGCATTTT.

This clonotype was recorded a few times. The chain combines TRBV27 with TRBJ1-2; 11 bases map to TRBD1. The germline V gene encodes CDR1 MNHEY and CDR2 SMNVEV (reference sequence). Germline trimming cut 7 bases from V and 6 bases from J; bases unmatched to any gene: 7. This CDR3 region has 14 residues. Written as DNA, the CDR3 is TGTGCCAGCACCGGACAGGGGGCGACTGATGGCTACACCTTC. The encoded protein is CASTGQGATDGYTF.

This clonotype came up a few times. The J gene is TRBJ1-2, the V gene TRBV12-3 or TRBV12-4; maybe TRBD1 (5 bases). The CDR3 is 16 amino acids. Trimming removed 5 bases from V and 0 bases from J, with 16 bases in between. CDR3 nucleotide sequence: TGTGCCAGCAGTACGGGACGTCCGCGGCCTAACTATGGCTACACCTTC. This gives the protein CASSTGRPRPNYGYTF.

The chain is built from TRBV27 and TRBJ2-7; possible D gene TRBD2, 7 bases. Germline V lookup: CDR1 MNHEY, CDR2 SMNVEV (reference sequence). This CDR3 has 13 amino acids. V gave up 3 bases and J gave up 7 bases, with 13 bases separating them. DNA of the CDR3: TGTGCCAGCAGTTTCCGGGGGGCGGGTGAGCAGTACTTC. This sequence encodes CASSFRGAGEQYF.

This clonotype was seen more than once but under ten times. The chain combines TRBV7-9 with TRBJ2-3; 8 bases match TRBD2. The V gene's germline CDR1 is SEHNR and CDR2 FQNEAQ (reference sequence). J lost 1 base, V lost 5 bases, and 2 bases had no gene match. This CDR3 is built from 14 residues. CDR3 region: CASSGGGRTDTQYF. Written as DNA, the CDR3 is TGTGCCAGCAGCGGCGGGGGGCGCACAGATACGCAGTATTTT.

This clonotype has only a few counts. Here the CDR3 DNA reads TGTGCCAGCAGTTACGGTCAGGGGGCGGATGGTGGCTACACCTTC. This sequence encodes CASSYGQGADGGYTF. The V gene is TRBV6-5, the J gene TRBJ1-2; 8 positions agree with TRBD1. Germline V gives CDR1 MNHEY, CDR2 SVGAGI. The CDR3 extends over 15 amino acids. The trim removed 2 bases at V and 7 bases at J, leaving 9 bases unmatched.

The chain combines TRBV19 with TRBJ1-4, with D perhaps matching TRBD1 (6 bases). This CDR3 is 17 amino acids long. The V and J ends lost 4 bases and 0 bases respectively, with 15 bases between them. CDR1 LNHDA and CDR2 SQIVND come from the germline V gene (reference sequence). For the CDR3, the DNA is TGTGCCAGTAGTACCCGACAGGAGATCGCAACTAATGAAAAACTGTTTTTT. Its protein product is CASSTRQEIATNEKLFF.

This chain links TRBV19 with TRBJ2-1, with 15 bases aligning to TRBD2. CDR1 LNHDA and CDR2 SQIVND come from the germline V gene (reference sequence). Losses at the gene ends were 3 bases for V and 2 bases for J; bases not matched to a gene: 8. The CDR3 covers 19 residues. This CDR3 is CASSMYTGLAGGPYNEQFF. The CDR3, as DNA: TGTGCCAGTAGTATGTACACGGGACTAGCGGGGGGCCCCTACAATGAGCAGTTCTTC.

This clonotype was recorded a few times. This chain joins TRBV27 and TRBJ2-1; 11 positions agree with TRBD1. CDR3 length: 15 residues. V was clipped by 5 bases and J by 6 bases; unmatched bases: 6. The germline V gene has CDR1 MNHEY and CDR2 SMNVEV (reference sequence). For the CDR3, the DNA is TGTGCCAGCAGTCTTTGGGACAGGGGGTCCAATGAGCAGTTCTTC. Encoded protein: CASSLWDRGSNEQFF.

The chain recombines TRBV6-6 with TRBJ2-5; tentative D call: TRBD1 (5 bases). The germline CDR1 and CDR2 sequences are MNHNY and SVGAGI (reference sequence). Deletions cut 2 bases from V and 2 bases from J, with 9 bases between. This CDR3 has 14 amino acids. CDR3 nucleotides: TGTGCCAGCAGTTACCTCAGGGTTCAAGAGACCCAGTACTTC. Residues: CASSYLRVQETQYF.

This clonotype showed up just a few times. CDR3 protein: CASSFGSGGHPYEQYV. CDR3 DNA sequence: TGTGCCAGCAGCTTCGGGTCCGGGGGGCACCCCTACGAGCAGTACGTC. The V and J genes are TRBV7-9 and TRBJ2-7; the D gene is possibly TRBD2 (7 bases). V lost 3 bases and J lost 2, with 17 bases in between. The germline gives CDR1 SEHNR, CDR2 FQNEAQ (reference sequence). This CDR3 region has 16 residues.

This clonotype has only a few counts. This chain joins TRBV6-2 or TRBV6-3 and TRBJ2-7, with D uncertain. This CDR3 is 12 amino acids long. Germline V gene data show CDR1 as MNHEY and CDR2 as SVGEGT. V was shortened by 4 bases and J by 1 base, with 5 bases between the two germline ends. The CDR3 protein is CASSLNSYEQYV. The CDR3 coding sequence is TGTGCCAGCAGTTTAAATTCCTACGAGCAGTACGTC.

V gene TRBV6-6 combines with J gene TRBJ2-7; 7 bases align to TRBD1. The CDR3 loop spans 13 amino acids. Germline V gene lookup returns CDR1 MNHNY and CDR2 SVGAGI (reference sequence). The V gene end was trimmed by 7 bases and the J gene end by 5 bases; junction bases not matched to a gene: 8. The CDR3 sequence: CASIPQGSHEQYF. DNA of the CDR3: TGTGCCAGCATTCCACAGGGGTCCCACGAGCAGTACTTC.

The CDR3 loop is CASSLPGTGGYEQFF. The CDR3 region has the DNA TGTGCCAGCAGCTTACCCGGGACAGGGGGCTATGAGCAGTTCTTC. The chain uses TRBV7-6 and TRBJ2-1; 12 bases are a match to TRBD1. The germline V gene has CDR1 SGHVS and CDR2 FNYEAQ. V shed 2 bases, J shed 8 bases, and the junction held 4 bases outside the gene matches. This CDR3 has 15 residues.